These 15 T cell receptor beta chains originate from one sample sequenced in a study of quantifying T cell responses using KT2 cells. The overall study: cDNA was made from DNase-treated RNA using alpha and beta constant primers.

Each cDNA got a UMI-containing oligo ligated at its 3' end. The first PCR ran around 4 cycles with an equimolar RC1.1 and RC1.2 beta primer mix. TCRdb used MiXCR to reprocess the UMI-ligation and nested PCR reads, holding one entry per CDR3 protein. The table shows around 50,000 distinct CDR3 sequences, with about 9.9% occurring only once. Sample: PBMCs spiked with cells of the T cell clone KT2. Source of these receptors: a human donor.

In the case of this clonotype: Sequence at one end of the junction differs from germline and may be a read error. V gene TRBV12-3 or TRBV12-4 combines with J gene TRBJ2-1; D is perhaps TRBD1 (6 bases). The CDR3 loop spans 12 amino acids. The CDR3 loop reads CASSLSPRQANF. In DNA form, the CDR3 reads TGTGCCAGCAGTTTATCCCCCCGACAGGCCAACTTC.

This rearrangement joins TRBV2 to TRBJ1-5, with TRBD1 matching over 7 bases. The germline V gene encodes CDR1 SNHLY and CDR2 FYNNEI. This CDR3 comprises 16 residues. V was clipped by 4 bases and J by 6 bases; unmatched bases: 12. The chain's CDR3 is CASSVLTTGLGQPQHF. CDR3 nucleotides: TGTGCCAGCAGTGTCCTTACGACAGGGCTGGGTCAGCCCCAGCATTTT.

This chain joins TRBV6-5 and TRBJ2-7; D possibly uses TRBD1 or TRBD2 (5 bases each). The V gene lost 3 bases and the J gene lost 4 bases, with 13 bases spanning the gap. The CDR3 runs to 14 residues. Germline V gene lookup returns CDR1 MNHEY and CDR2 SVGAGI. The CDR3 DNA is TGTGCCAGCAGTTATCAAACAGAGGGGTACGAGCAGTACTTC. Protein product: CASSYQTEGYEQYF.

The sample holds a few counts of this clonotype. V usage is TRBV7-2 and J usage is TRBJ2-3; D perhaps matches TRBD2 (5 bases). Germline V gene data show CDR1 as SGHTA and CDR2 as FQGNSA. CDR3 length: 15 residues. V lost 2 bases and J lost 2, with 11 bases in between. The CDR3 DNA sequence: TGTGCCAGCAGCTTACAGCGGAGACCCACAGATACGCAGTATTTT. Protein: CASSLQRRPTDTQYF.

At least ten counts were recorded for this clonotype. The chain employs TRBV5-6 and TRBJ2-5; D may be TRBD1 (5 bases). Germline V gene sequence: CDR1 SGHDT, CDR2 YYEEEE. CDR3 length: 14 residues. Trimming took off 0 bases at V and 4 bases at J, with 10 bases between the two ends. The CDR3 loop is CASSLGFRAETQYF. The CDR3 DNA reads TGTGCCAGCAGCTTGGGTTTCAGGGCAGAGACCCAGTACTTC.

The V gene is TRBV2, the J gene TRBJ2-7; 10 bases line up with TRBD1. The CDR3 totals 20 residues. Germline V lookup: CDR1 SNHLY, CDR2 FYNNEI. V shed 3 bases and J 0 bases; nucleotides not matched to a gene: 17. CDR3: CASSDAFGTGEFRSSYEQYF. Here the CDR3 DNA reads TGTGCCAGCAGTGACGCTTTCGGGACAGGGGAATTCCGTAGCTCCTACGAGCAGTACTTC.

The chain combines TRBV12-5 with TRBJ2-7, with D tentatively TRBD2 (6 bases). Germline V gene lookup returns CDR1 LGHNT and CDR2 FRNRAP. CDR3 length: 11 residues. Trimming shortened V by 7 bases and J by 6 bases, and 10 bases separated the two germline ends. In DNA form, the CDR3 reads TGTGCTAGTGCTTGGGGGGTCGAGCAGTACTTC. It is translated as CASAWGVEQYF.

This clonotype was detected many times. The rearrangement joins TRBV11-2 to TRBJ2-4; 7 bases match TRBD2. Per the germline V gene, CDR1 is SGHAT and CDR2 is FQNNGV. The V gene end was trimmed by 5 bases and the J gene end by 7 bases; junction bases not matched to a gene: 5. CDR3 length: 13 amino acids. Here the CDR3 reads CASSLGLENIQYF. DNA for the CDR3: TGTGCCAGCAGCCTAGGACTAGAGAACATTCAGTACTTC.

The V call is TRBV28, the J call TRBJ2-1; 12 bases fit TRBD2. This CDR3 region has 15 residues. V lost 8 bases and J lost 0; bases outside the gene matches: 2. The germline CDR1 and CDR2 sequences are MDHEN and SYDVKM. The CDR3 DNA is TGTGCCAGCGGACTAGCGGGGATCTCCTACAATGAGCAGTTCTTC. It yields the protein CASGLAGISYNEQFF. The full variable domain, completed using reference TRBV28 and TRBJ2-1, is DVKVTQSSRYLVKRTGEKVFLECVQDMDHENMFWYRQDPGLGLRLIYFSYDVKMKEKGDIPEGYSVSREKKERFSLILESASTNQTSMYLCASGLAGISYNEQFFGPGTRLTVL.

This clonotype was detected only a few times. This chain links TRBV25-1 with TRBJ1-1; no firm D call. The CDR3 loop spans 14 amino acids. Germline V CDR1 and CDR2: MGHDK, SYGVNS. Trimming left V 5 bases short and J 2 bases short, with 12 bases between. The CDR3 DNA sequence: TGTGCCAGCAGTTCGAAGGGAGGTAACACTGAAGCTTTCTTT. The encoded protein is CASSSKGGNTEAFF.

This clonotype qualifies as medium-sized. The V gene is TRBV19, the J gene TRBJ2-1; TRBD2 matches at 8 bases. The CDR3 is 15 amino acids. The germline V gene has CDR1 LNHDA and CDR2 SQIVND (reference sequence). Trimming cost V 8 bases and J 10 bases; bases outside gene matches: 16. The CDR3 region has the DNA TGTGCCAGTTCGATGCGGGAGGATGGCCCATACGAGCAGTTCTTC. It translates to CASSMREDGPYEQFF.

This clonotype was seen only a few times. The V call is TRBV29-1, the J call TRBJ2-1; TRBD2 might be the D (6 bases). Deletions cut 3 bases from V and 6 bases from J, with 15 bases between. This CDR3 region has 14 residues. The germline V gene has CDR1 SQVTM and CDR2 ANQGSEA. The CDR3 reads CSVDLGLTLNEQFF. Written as DNA, the CDR3 is TGCAGCGTTGACTTGGGACTCACACTCAATGAGCAGTTCTTC.

The V and J genes are TRBV6-6 and TRBJ2-5; the D gene is possibly TRBD2 (5 bases). The germline V gene encodes CDR1 MNHNY and CDR2 SVGAGI (reference sequence). CDR3 size: 14 residues. Trimming cost V 7 bases and J 1 base, with 13 bases left between them. CDR3 residues: CASKNERLQETQYF. The CDR3 DNA sequence: TGTGCCAGCAAGAACGAGCGGCTCCAAGAGACCCAGTACTTC.

This clonotype was seen more than once but under ten times. The chain links TRBV15 to TRBJ2-4, with a possible D match to TRBD2 (6 bases). Trimming pared 1 base from V and 5 bases from J, leaving 15 bases between. Germline V gives CDR1 LNHNV, CDR2 YYDKDF (reference sequence). The CDR3 extends over 16 amino acids. The CDR3 nucleotides are TGTGCCACCAGCAGAGGGCTGGCGGGGCGGGAAAACATTCAGTACTTC. This codes for CATSRGLAGRENIQYF.

This clonotype was recorded at least ten times. V is TRBV20-1 and J is TRBJ2-3; D gene ambiguous. There are 16 residues in the CDR3. CDR1 and CDR2 (germline): DFQATT, SNEGSKA (reference sequence). The V and J ends lost 3 bases and 2 bases respectively, with 18 bases between them. The CDR3 region is CSASLLGPPNTDTQYF. The CDR3 nucleotides are TGCAGTGCTAGCCTCCTAGGTCCTCCGAACACAGATACGCAGTATTTT.